This T cell receptor (beta chain) was profiled in a study of shared clonotypes between healthy human individuals. Study-wide results and limits: About 5% of naive CD4 clonotypes were shared across a few donors.

About this clone itself: Antigen unknown.

With 11 bases clipped from V and 2 bases from J, the junction kept 8 bases outside the gene matches. The CDR3 has 14 amino acids. Germline-derived CDR1 and CDR2 are MDHEN and SYDVKM. As defined, naive CD8 cells were CD45RO-negative and positively selected for CCR7, with terminally differentiated effector memory CD45RA+ cells excluded. Sequenced by immunoSEQ multiplex PCR; TCRdb stores in-frame clones only, minus some. This table has just over 2,000,000 clones, approximately 94% appearing once. The sample was naive CD8+ T cells sorted from blood. The V and J genes are TRBV28 and TRBJ2-5; 10 bases agree with TRBD1. The receptor's source is a man younger than 35 in good health. The DNA for the CDR3 is TGTGCCGGGGGGACAGGGGACGAGCAAGAGACCCAGTACTTC. This translates into CAGGTGDEQETQYF.